The 26 T cell receptor beta chains listed next were all sequenced from one sample in a study of control samples from healthy donors and cancer patients. The repertoire was sequenced with immunoSEQ multiplex PCR; TCRdb's copy has only in-frame clones and lacks some. This table holds 85,000 to 100,000 clones, approximately 93% found once. Sequencing input: blood. The source of these receptors is a man between 18 and 35 years old in good health.

The gene calls are TRBV6-1 and TRBJ2-1; 9 bases fit TRBD2. CDR3 size: 16 residues. V dropped 2 bases and J dropped 6; count of bases not matched to a gene: 8. Germline V gene data show CDR1 as MNHNS and CDR2 as SASEGT. The CDR3 sequence: CASSEFGTSFSNEQFF. For the CDR3, the DNA is TGTGCCAGCAGTGAATTCGGGACTAGCTTCAGCAATGAGCAGTTCTTC.

The genes are TRBV10-3 and TRBJ1-3; no clear D gene. Trimming removed 3 bases at V and 2 bases at J, with 14 bases between. This CDR3 region has 16 residues. CDR1 is ENHRY and CDR2 is SYGVKD in the germline V gene. Here the CDR3 reads CAISDPGVEAGNTIYF. In nucleotides, the CDR3 is TGTGCCATCAGTGACCCCGGCGTGGAGGCTGGAAACACCATATATTTT.

The chain recombines TRBV30 with TRBJ1-3, with D uncertain. The CDR3 extends over 14 amino acids. Germline CDR1 and CDR2: GTSNPN and SVGIG (reference sequence). V lost 3 bases and J lost 0, with 9 bases in between. The CDR3 region has the DNA TGTGCCTGGAGCGCCGGAGGCTCTGGAAACACCATATATTTT. This translates into CAWSAGGSGNTIYF.

This rearrangement joins TRBV7-9 to TRBJ1-2, with TRBD1 identical over 8 bases. The trim removed 5 bases at V and 8 bases at J, leaving 16 bases unmatched. This CDR3 has 16 residues. From germline, CDR1 is SEHNR and CDR2 FQNEAQ (reference sequence). The DNA for the CDR3 is TGTGCCAGCAGCCCAACCTTAGTGCAGGGGGCAGGAGGCTACACCTTC. This gives the protein CASSPTLVQGAGGYTF.

The chain joins TRBV7-2 to TRBJ1-6, with D hard to call. CDR1 and CDR2 from the germline V gene are SGHTA and FQGNSA. The CDR3 length is 14 residues. Trimming left V 1 base short and J 7 bases short, with 8 bases between. The DNA of the CDR3 is TGTGCCAGCAGCTTAGGGGCCCCGAATTCACCCCTCCACTTT. This sequence encodes CASSLGAPNSPLHF.

The V call is TRBV11-1, the J call TRBJ2-3; no clear D gene. Per germline, CDR1 SGHAT and CDR2 FQDESV (reference sequence). CDR3 length: 13 amino acids. The V gene lost 3 bases and the J gene lost 2 bases, with 6 bases spanning the gap. Written as DNA, the CDR3 is TGTGCCAGCAGCTTGGGGAACACAGATACGCAGTATTTT. It yields the protein CASSLGNTDTQYF.

The chain combines TRBV6-5 with TRBJ1-4; D is ambiguous. The length of the CDR3 is 15 residues. Germline assignment: CDR1 MNHEY and CDR2 SVGAGI. Trimming left V 5 bases short and J 0 bases short, with 10 bases between. The CDR3 sequence: CASSRFAATNEKLFF. CDR3 DNA: TGTGCCAGCAGTCGGTTTGCTGCAACTAATGAAAAACTGTTTTTT.

The chain links TRBV11-2 to TRBJ1-2; TRBD1 might be the D (5 bases). The CDR3 contains 16 residues. Trimming cost V 3 bases and J 5 bases, with 19 bases left between them. Germline V gives CDR1 SGHAT, CDR2 FQNNGV. The CDR3 nucleotides read TGTGCCAGCAGCTTGGCGGAAAGGGGACGCGATTATGGCTACACCTTC. It specifies CASSLAERGRDYGYTF.

V gene TRBV27 combines with J gene TRBJ1-6, with D perhaps TRBD1 (6 bases). Trimming removed 5 bases from V and 10 bases from J, with 24 bases in between. The CDR3 length is 17 residues. The germline V gene has CDR1 MNHEY and CDR2 SMNVEV (reference sequence). CDR3 protein: CASSPTKLGGWGSPLHF. CDR3 DNA sequence: TGTGCCAGCAGTCCGACTAAACTGGGGGGCTGGGGATCACCCCTCCACTTT.

The rearrangement uses TRBV7-9 and TRBJ2-5; possibly TRBD2 for D (5 bases). The CDR3 covers 15 residues. V was cut by 5 bases and J by 4 bases, with 17 bases left in between. Germline CDR1 is SEHNR and CDR2 is FQNEAQ (reference sequence). CDR3 in amino acids: CASSAPGVEGETQYF. DNA for the CDR3: TGTGCCAGCAGCGCTCCCGGGGTAGAAGGAGAGACCCAGTACTTC.

The chain has TRBV6-4 and TRBJ2-3; TRBD1 matches 10 bases. V was pared by 3 bases and J by 2 bases, with 2 bases of the junction left unmatched. The CDR3 spans 15 residues. Germline loops: CDR1 MRHNA, CDR2 SNTAGT. The DNA of the CDR3 is TGTGCCAGCAGTGAGGGGACAGGGGACACAGATACGCAGTATTTT. This sequence encodes CASSEGTGDTDTQYF.

The sample holds one count of this clone. This chain links TRBV15 with TRBJ1-5; the D gene is possibly TRBD1 (6 bases). This CDR3 contains 17 residues. V was clipped by 4 bases and J by 9 bases, with 25 bases between them. Germline V gene sequence: CDR1 LNHNV, CDR2 YYDKDF (reference sequence). CDR3 residues: CATSKWSGATPRTPQHF. The DNA of the CDR3 is TGTGCCACCAGCAAGTGGTCAGGGGCCACCCCTCGGACGCCCCAGCATTTT.

The chain is built from TRBV9 and TRBJ2-1; TRBD2 aligns across 11 bases. The CDR3 length is 16 residues. With 4 bases clipped from V and 7 bases from J, the junction kept 10 bases outside the gene matches. The germline CDR1 and CDR2 sequences are SGDLS and YYNGEE. CDR3 protein: CASSPSRTSGPNEQFF. The DNA for the CDR3 is TGTGCCAGCAGCCCGTCCAGGACTAGCGGGCCTAATGAGCAGTTCTTC.

The chain uses TRBV7-3 and TRBJ2-1, with 7 bases fitting TRBD2. Germline V gene lookup returns CDR1 SGHTA and CDR2 FQGTGA. V was pared by 2 bases and J by 6 bases, with 4 bases of the junction left unmatched. This CDR3 has 14 residues. The CDR3 DNA sequence: TGTGCCAGCAGCTTACTTAGCGGGTCCAATGAGCAGTTCTTC. Translated: CASSLLSGSNEQFF.

DNA of the CDR3: TGTGCCAGCAGCTTCTCGGTGAGGGGACAGCCCCAGCATTTT. It encodes CASSFSVRGQPQHF. The J gene is TRBJ1-5, the V gene TRBV7-2; possibly TRBD1 for D (5 bases). The CDR3 spans 14 residues. The V end was cut by 3 bases, the J end by 7 bases, with 13 bases between. Germline loops: CDR1 SGHTA, CDR2 FQGNSA.

In its sample, this clone was seen once. The V and J genes are TRBV5-5 and TRBJ1-2; D gene uncertain. The CDR3 runs to 15 residues. The ends were cut back, 3 bases at V and 4 bases at J, with 16 bases in the middle. Germline assignment: CDR1 SGHKS and CDR2 YYEKEE (reference sequence). Written as DNA, the CDR3 is TGTGCCAGCAGCTCCCTCAGAGGTTGGGGCTATGGCTACACCTTC. Protein sequence: CASSSLRGWGYGYTF.

The chain uses TRBV6-6 and TRBJ2-5, with D tentatively TRBD2 (6 bases). Trimming pared 8 bases from V and 6 bases from J, leaving 25 bases between. The CDR3 is made up of 16 amino acids. CDR1 MNHNY and CDR2 SVGAGI come from the germline V gene (reference sequence). For the CDR3, the DNA is TGTGCCAGCGAACTAGGGCTAGCGCGGGTGGTAAAGACCCAGTACTTC. This encodes CASELGLARVVKTQYF.

The chain employs TRBV20-1 and TRBJ1-3; D gene ambiguous. The V end was cut by 6 bases, the J end by 4 bases, with 4 bases between. CDR3 length equals 10 residues. Germline CDR1 reads DFQATT; CDR2 reads SNEGSKA (reference sequence). This chain's CDR3 is CSAVGNTIYF. The CDR3 nucleotides are TGCAGTGCGGTCGGAAACACCATATATTTT.

The CDR3 reads CASSDQRQGRTGELFF. The CDR3 region has the DNA TGCGCCAGCAGCGACCAAAGACAGGGTCGCACCGGGGAGCTGTTTTTT. V usage is TRBV4-3 and J usage is TRBJ2-2; 7 bases fit TRBD1. The ends lost 5 bases at V and 4 bases at J; junction bases unmatched: 10. This CDR3 region has 16 residues. Germline assignment: CDR1 LGHNA and CDR2 YSLEER.

The count of this clone is one. This chain uses TRBV29-1 with TRBJ1-1, with 7 bases aligning to TRBD1. V dropped 6 bases and J dropped 4; count of bases not matched to a gene: 17. The length of the CDR3 is 16 residues. The germline V gene has CDR1 SQVTM and CDR2 ANQGSEA. CDR3 sequence: CSVDELPTGVGTEAFF. The DNA of the CDR3 is TGCAGCGTCGATGAACTGCCAACAGGGGTAGGCACTGAAGCTTTCTTT.

This chain links TRBV6-1 with TRBJ1-2; D call uncertain. The CDR3 loop spans 14 amino acids. Germline CDR1 and CDR2: MNHNS and SASEGT. V lost 1 base to trimming and J lost 0 bases, with 6 bases between them. CDR3 sequence (DNA): TGTGCCAGCAGTGAAGGGATTCCTAACTATGGCTACACCTTC. Protein: CASSEGIPNYGYTF.

The gene calls are TRBV28 and TRBJ2-7, with TRBD1 matching over 7 bases. V shed 5 bases and J 4 bases; nucleotides not matched to a gene: 5. In germline, CDR1 is MDHEN, CDR2 SYDVKM. The CDR3 loop spans 13 amino acids. CDR3 bases: TGTGCCAGCAGTACGACAGGGTGGTACGAGCAGTACTTC. Its translation is CASSTTGWYEQYF.

This clone was seen a few times. The chain is built from TRBV5-5 and TRBJ2-4, with a tentative D call TRBD1 (5 bases). Germline V gives CDR1 SGHKS, CDR2 YYEKEE (reference sequence). This CDR3 contains 13 residues. V lost 2 bases to trimming and J lost 5 bases, with 8 bases between them. DNA for the CDR3: TGTGCCAGCAGCTTCGGCAGGGAAAACATTCAGTACTTC. Its translation: CASSFGRENIQYF.

This clone was counted a single time. The V and J genes are TRBV27 and TRBJ1-1; no clear D gene. V was cut by 1 base and J by 3 bases, with 12 bases left in between. This CDR3 comprises 15 residues. Looked up from germline, CDR1 is MNHEY and CDR2 is SMNVEV (reference sequence). In DNA, the CDR3 is TGTGCCAGCAGTTTATACTCGGGGAGGGACACTGAAGCTTTCTTT. This sequence encodes CASSLYSGRDTEAFF.

This rearrangement joins TRBV9 to TRBJ1-2, with a possible D match to TRBD1 (6 bases). There are 15 residues in the CDR3. The ends were cut back, 4 bases at V and 4 bases at J, with 17 bases in the middle. Germline loops: CDR1 SGDLS, CDR2 YYNGEE. The CDR3 DNA follows: TGTGCCAGCAGCCCCGAGGGGGGGCTTAGCTATGGCTACACCTTC. This encodes CASSPEGGLSYGYTF. Drawing the rest from reference TRBV9 and TRBJ1-2, the complete variable domain is DSGVTQTPKHLITATGQRVTLRCSPRSGDLSVYWYQQSLDQGLQFLIQYYNGEERAKGNILERFSAQQFPDLHSELNLSSLELGDSALYFCASSPEGGLSYGYTFGSGTRLTVV.

The chain recombines TRBV30 with TRBJ1-1, with D unclear. This CDR3 spans 13 amino acids. Germline assignment: CDR1 GTSNPN and CDR2 SVGIG (reference sequence). V dropped 4 bases and J dropped 0 bases, with 9 bases sitting between them. CDR3 sequence (DNA): TGTGCCTGGACCCTCTCCTTGAACACTGAAGCTTTCTTT. Encoded protein: CAWTLSLNTEAFF.